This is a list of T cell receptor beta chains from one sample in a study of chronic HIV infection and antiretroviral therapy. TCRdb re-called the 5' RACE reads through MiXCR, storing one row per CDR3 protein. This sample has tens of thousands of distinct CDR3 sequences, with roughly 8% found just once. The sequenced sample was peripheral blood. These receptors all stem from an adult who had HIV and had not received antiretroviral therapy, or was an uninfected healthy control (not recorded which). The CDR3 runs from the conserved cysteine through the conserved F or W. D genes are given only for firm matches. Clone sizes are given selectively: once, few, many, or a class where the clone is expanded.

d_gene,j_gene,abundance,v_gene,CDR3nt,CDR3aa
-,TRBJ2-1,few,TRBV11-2,TGTGCCAGCAGCCTCGTCGCCGATGAGCAGTTCTTC,CASSLVADEQFF
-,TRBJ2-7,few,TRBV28,TGTGCCAGCAGTTTACAGGCAGTTTATACCTACGAGCAGTACTTC,CASSLQAVYTYEQYF
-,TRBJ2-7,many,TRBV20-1,TGCAGTGCTAGAAGGTCAGGGCCAATCACCTACGAGCAGTACTTC,CSARRSGPITYEQYF
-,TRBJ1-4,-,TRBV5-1,TGCGCCAGCAGCTTGACAGGGACTGCAACTAATGAAAAACTGTTTTTT,CASSLTGTATNEKLFF
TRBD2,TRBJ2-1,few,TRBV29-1,TGCAGCGTTGAAGATCGTGGGACTAGCGGGAACAATGAGCAGTTCTTC,CSVEDRGTSGNNEQFF
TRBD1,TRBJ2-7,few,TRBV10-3,TGTGCCATCAGTGGGACAGGGGGTCCCTACGAGCAGTACTTC,CAISGTGGPYEQYF
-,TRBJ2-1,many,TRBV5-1,TGCGCCAGCAGCCTAGGTACTGAGCAGTTCTTC,CASSLGTEQFF
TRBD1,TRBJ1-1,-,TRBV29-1,TGCAGCACTCGGACAGGGAGGGACACTGAAGCTTTCTTT,CSTRTGRDTEAFF
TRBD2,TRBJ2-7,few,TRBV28,TGTGCCAGCAGTGTTCTAGCGGGAGGGCCGAGTTACGAGCAGTACTTC,CASSVLAGGPSYEQYF
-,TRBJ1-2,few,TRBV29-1,TGCAGCGTTGATACATTGCGAGAGGCACACTATGGCTACACCTTC,CSVDTLREAHYGYTF
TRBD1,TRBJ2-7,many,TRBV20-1,TGCAGTGCTAGAGAAGGGACAGGGACCTACGAGCAGTACTTC,CSAREGTGTYEQYF
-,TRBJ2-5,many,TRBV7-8,TGTGCCAGCAGCCCCCGAGGCCAGGAAGAGACCCAGTACTTC,CASSPRGQEETQYF
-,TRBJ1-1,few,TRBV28,TGTGCCACCCGCGGTGAGGGAAGGAGGGTTCCGAACACTGAAGCTTTCTTT,CATRGEGRRVPNTEAFF
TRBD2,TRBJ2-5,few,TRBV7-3,TGTGCCAGCAGCCCCGGTCCGGGACTAGCGGAAGAGACCCAGTACTTC,CASSPGPGLAEETQYF
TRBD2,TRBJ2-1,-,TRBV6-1,TGTGCCAGCAGTGGAGCTAGCGGGACCAACAATGAGCAGTTCTTC,CASSGASGTNNEQFF
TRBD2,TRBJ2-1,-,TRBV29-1,TGCAGCGTTGAAGGGACTAGCGGGAGTAACAATGAGCAGTTCTTC,CSVEGTSGSNNEQFF
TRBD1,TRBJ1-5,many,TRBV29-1,TGCAGCGTAGGGACAGGGGGCAGTCAGCCCCAGCATTTT,CSVGTGGSQPQHF
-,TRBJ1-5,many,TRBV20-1,TGCAGTGCTATTGAAGGGACTTACAATCAGCCCCAGCATTTT,CSAIEGTYNQPQHF
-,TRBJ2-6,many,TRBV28,TGTGCCAGCAGTGGCGACTCGCGCTTCCTCTCTGGGGCCAACGTCCTGACTTTC,CASSGDSRFLSGANVLTF
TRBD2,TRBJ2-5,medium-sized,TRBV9,TGTGCCAGCAGCGTTCAGCCGGGGGGAGAGACCCAGTACTTC,CASSVQPGGETQYF
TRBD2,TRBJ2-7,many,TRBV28,TGTGCCAGCAGCCCGACTAGCGGGAGCTTGGGTTCCTACGAGCAGTACTTC,CASSPTSGSLGSYEQYF
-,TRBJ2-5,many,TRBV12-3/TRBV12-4,TGTGCCAGCAGATCGAGTAACCAAGAGACCCAGTACTTC,CASRSSNQETQYF
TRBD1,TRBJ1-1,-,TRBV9,TGTGCCAGCAGCGTAGTAGAGGGGGCGGAAACTTTCTTT,CASSVVEGAETFF
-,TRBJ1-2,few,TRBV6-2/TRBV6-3,TGTGCCAGCAGTTTAAGGGGACGCTATGGCTACACCTTC,CASSLRGRYGYTF
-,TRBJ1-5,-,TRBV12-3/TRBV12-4,TGTGCCAGCAGTCGTAGCAATCAGCCCCAGCATTTT,CASSRSNQPQHF
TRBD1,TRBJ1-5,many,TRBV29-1,TGCAGCGTAGCGACAGGGAGCAATCAGCCCCAGCATTTT,CSVATGSNQPQHF
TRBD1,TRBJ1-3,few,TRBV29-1,TGCAGCGTTCTTGGAGGGGGCCCCTCTGGAAACACCATATATTTT,CSVLGGGPSGNTIYF
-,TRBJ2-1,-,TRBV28,TGTGCCAGCACCTCTCGGGGATACTACAATGAGCAGTTCTTC,CASTSRGYYNEQFF
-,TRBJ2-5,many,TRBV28,TGTGCCAGCAAATTACAGGGAAAAGGAGAGACCCAGTACTTC,CASKLQGKGETQYF
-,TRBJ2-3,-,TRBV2,TGTGCCAGCAGTGAGACAGCATCTAGCACAGATACGCAGTATTTT,CASSETASSTDTQYF
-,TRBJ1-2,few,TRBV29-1,TGCAGCGCAGCCACAGGGCTGGACTATGGCTACACCTTC,CSAATGLDYGYTF
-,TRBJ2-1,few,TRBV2,TGTGCCAGCAGTGAAGATCCAGCGGGCGAGCAGTTCTTC,CASSEDPAGEQFF
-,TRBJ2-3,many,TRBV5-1,TGCGCCAGCAGCCGGGGACTCTCTAGCACAGATACGCAGTATTTT,CASSRGLSSTDTQYF
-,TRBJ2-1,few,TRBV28,TGTGCCAGCAGCCTCCGGGGGGCGAACAATGAGCAGTTCTTC,CASSLRGANNEQFF
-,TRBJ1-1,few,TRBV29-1,TGCAGCGTTGAAGATCGGGCCGGGGCTGAAGCTTTCTTT,CSVEDRAGAEAFF
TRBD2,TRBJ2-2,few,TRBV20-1,TGCAGTGCTAGAGTCACGGGGGGGATCAACACCGGGGAGCTGTTTTTT,CSARVTGGINTGELFF
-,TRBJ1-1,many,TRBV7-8,TGTGCCAGCAGCCTCGAACAGCGGAACACTGAAGCTTTCTTT,CASSLEQRNTEAFF
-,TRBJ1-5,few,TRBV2,TGTGCCAGCAGTGATGAGGGGAGGAGCAATCAGCCCCAGCATTTT,CASSDEGRSNQPQHF
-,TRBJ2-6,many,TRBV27,TGTGCCAGCTGTGAATCTGGGGCCAACGTCCTGACTTTC,CASCESGANVLTF